This T cell receptor (beta chain) appears in the sequencing data of a study of blood T cell repertoires in COVID-19. Overall study: The study drew acute and convalescent COVID-19 samples from the United States, Italy and Spain. PBMCs, B-cell-depleted T cells, or T cells provided the cDNA or gDNA that made up the material.

Germline V CDR1 and CDR2: ENHRY, SYGVKD. V was clipped by 9 bases and J by 1 base, with 9 bases between them. The CDR3 runs to 12 residues. Authors' data handling: Researchers report that nucleated cell counts were estimated from reference gene primer amplification. Here immunoSEQ multiplex PCR was the method, and the copy in TCRdb shows in-frame clones only, minus some. The V and J calls and the clone size are those of that table, but D and trimming were determined from the DNA. Altogether roughly 100,000 clones are present, around 90% being singletons, with the ten largest covering approximately 2%.

The sample comprised peripheral blood. This receptor was taken from a man in his fifties or sixties with active COVID-19. The chain combines TRBV10-3 with TRBJ1-1, with D possibly TRBD1 on 6 matching bases. CDR3 region: CAIGQTNTEAFF. The CDR3 nucleotides read TGTGCCATAGGACAGACGAACACTGAAGCTTTCTTT.